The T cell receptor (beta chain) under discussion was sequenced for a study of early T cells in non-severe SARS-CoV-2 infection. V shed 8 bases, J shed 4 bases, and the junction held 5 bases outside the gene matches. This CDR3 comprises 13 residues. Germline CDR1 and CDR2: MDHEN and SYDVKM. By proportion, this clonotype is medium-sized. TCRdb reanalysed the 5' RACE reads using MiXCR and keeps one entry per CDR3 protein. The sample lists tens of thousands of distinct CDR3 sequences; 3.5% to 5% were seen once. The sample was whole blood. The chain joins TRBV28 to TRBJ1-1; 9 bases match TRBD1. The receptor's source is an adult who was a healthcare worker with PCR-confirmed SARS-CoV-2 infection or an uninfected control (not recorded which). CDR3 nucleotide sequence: TGTGCCAGCGGCCGGGACAGGGTCACTGAAGCTTTCTTT. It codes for CASGRDRVTEAFF.